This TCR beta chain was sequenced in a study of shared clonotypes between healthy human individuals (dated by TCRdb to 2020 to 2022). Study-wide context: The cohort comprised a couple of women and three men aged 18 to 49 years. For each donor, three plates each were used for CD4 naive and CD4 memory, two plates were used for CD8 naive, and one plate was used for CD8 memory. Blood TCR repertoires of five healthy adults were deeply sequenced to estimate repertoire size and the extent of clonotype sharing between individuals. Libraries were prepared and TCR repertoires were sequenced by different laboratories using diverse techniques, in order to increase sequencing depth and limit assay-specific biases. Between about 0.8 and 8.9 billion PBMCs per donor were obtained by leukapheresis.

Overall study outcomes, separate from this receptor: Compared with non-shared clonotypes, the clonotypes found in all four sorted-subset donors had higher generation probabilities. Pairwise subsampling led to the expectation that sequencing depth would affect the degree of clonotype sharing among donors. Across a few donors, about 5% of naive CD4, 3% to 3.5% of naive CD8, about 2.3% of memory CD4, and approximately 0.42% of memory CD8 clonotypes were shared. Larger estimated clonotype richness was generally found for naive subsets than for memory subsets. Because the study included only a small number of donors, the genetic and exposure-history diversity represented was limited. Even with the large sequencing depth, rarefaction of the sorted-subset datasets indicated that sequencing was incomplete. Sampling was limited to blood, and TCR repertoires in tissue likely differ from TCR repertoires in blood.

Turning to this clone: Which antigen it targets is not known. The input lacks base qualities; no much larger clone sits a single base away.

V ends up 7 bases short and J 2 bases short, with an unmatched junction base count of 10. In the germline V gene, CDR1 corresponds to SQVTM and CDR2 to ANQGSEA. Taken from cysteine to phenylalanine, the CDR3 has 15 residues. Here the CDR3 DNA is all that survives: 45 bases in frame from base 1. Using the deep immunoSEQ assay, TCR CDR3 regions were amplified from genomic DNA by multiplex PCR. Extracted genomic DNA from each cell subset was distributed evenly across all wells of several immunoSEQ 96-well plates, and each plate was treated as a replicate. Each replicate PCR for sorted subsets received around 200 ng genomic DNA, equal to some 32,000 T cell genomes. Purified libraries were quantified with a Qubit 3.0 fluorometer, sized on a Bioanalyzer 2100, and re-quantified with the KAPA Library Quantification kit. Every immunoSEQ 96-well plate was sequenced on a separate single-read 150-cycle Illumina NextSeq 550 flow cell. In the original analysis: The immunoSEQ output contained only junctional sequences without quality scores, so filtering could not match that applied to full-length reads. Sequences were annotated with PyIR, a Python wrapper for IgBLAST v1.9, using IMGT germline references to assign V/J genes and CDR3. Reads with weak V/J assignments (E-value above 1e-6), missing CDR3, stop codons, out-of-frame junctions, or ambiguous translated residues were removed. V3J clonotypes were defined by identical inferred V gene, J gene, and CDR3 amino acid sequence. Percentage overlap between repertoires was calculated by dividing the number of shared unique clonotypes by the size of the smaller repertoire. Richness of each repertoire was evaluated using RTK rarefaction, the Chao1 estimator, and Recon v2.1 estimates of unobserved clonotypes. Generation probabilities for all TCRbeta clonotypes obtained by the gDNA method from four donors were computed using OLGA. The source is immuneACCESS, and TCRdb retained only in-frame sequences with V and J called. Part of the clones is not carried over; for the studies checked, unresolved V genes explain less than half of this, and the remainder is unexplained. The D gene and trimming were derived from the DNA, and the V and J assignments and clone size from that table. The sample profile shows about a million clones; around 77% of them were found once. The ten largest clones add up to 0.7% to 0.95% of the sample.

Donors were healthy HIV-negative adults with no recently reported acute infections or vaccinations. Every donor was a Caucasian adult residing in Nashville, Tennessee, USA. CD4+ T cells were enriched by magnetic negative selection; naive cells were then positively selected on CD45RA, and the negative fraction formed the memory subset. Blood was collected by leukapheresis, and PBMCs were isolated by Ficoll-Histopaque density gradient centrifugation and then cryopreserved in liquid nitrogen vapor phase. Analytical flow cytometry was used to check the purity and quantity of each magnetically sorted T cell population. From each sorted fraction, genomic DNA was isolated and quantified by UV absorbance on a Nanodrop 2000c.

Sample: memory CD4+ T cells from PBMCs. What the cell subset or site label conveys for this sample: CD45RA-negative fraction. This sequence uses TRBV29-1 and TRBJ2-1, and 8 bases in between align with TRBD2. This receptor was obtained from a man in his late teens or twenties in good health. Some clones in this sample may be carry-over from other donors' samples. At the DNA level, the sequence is TGCAGCGGAGATGGAGCGGGAGTCCCCTACAATGAGCAGTTCTTC. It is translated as CSGDGAGVPYNEQFF.